Here is one TCR beta chain with its context. The antigen is not known. TCRdb's copy holds only in-frame clones and misses some; the assay was immunoSEQ multiplex PCR. The data show around 140,000 clones, more than 85% seen once. Germline CDR1 and CDR2: SGHTA and FQGTGA. The V end lost 5 bases, the J end lost 2 bases, and 10 bases lay between the germline ends. This CDR3 has 14 amino acids. The sample belongs to a study of OX40 agonist ivuxolimab in advanced cancers. At the level of the study: Enrollees could have had prior anti-PD-1, anti-PD-L1 or anti-CTLA-4 therapy, which around 40% had received. Study-wide results and limits: Partial responders treated at 0.1-3.0 mg/kg exhibited clonal expansion among the lowest measured.

The chain couples TRBV7-3 to TRBJ2-1; possibly TRBD2 for D (5 bases). Specimen: CD4+ or CD8+ T cells sorted from blood, collected in a trial of the OX40 agonist ivuxolimab. This clonotype was sampled from an adult with an advanced solid tumor such as melanoma, head and neck, liver or kidney cancer. CDR3 in amino acids: CASSPQAAYNEQFF. As DNA, the CDR3 is TGTGCCAGCAGCCCCCAAGCGGCCTACAATGAGCAGTTCTTC.